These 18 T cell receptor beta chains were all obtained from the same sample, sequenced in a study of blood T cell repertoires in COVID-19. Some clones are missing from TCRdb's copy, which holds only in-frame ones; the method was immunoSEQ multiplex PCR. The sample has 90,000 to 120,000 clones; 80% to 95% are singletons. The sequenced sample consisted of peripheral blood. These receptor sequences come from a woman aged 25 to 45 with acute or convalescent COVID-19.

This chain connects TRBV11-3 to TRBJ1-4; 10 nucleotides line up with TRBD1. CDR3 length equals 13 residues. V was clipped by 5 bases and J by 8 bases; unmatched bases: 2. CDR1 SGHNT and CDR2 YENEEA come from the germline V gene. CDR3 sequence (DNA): TGTGCCAGCAGCGGGACAGGGGTGGAAAAACTGTTTTTT. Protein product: CASSGTGVEKLFF.

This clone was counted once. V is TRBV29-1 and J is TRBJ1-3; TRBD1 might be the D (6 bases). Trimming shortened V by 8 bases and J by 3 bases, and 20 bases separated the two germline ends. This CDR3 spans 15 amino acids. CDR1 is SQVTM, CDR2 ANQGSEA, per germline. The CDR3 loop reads CSPRTASTGGNTIYF. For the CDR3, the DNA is TGCAGCCCTCGGACAGCATCAACCGGTGGAAACACCATATATTTT.

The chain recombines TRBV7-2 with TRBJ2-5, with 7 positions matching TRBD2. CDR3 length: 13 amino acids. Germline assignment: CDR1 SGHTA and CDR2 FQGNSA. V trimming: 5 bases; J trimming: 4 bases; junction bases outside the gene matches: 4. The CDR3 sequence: CASSRGGVETQYF. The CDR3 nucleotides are TGTGCCAGCAGCCGGGGAGGGGTAGAGACCCAGTACTTC. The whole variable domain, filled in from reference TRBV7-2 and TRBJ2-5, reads GAGVSQSPSNKVTEKGKDVELRCDPISGHTALYWYRQSLGQGLEFLIYFQGNSAPDKSGLPSDRFSAERTGGSVSTLTIQRTQQEDSAVYLCASSRGGVETQYFGPGTRLLVL.

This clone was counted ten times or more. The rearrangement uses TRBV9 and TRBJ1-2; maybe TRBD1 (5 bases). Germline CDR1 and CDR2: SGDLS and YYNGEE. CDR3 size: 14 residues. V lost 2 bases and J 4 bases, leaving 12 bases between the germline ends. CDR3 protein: CASSVSGGLYGYTF. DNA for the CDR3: TGTGCCAGCAGCGTTTCTGGGGGACTCTATGGCTACACCTTC.

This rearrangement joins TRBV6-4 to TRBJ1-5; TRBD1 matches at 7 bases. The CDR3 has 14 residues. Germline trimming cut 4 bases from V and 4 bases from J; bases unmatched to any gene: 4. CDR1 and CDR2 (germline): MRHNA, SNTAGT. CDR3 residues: CASSGDSANQPQHF. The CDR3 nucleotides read TGTGCCAGCAGTGGGGACAGTGCTAATCAGCCCCAGCATTTT.

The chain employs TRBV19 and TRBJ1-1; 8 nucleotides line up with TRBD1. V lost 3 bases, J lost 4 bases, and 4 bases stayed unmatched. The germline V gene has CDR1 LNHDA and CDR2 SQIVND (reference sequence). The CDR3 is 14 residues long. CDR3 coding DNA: TGTGCCAGTAGTATCGGACAGGGCTTCACTGAAGCTTTCTTT. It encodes CASSIGQGFTEAFF.

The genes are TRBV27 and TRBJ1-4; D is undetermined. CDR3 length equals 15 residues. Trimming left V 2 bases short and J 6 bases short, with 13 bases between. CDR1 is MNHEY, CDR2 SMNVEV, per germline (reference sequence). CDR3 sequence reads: CASSLVGGSYEKLFF. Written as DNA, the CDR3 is TGTGCCAGCAGTTTAGTAGGAGGGTCGTATGAAAAACTGTTTTTT.

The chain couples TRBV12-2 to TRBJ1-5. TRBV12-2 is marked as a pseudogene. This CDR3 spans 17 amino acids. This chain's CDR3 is CASRQTPPRDSNQPQHF. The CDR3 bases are TGTGCAAGTCGCCAAACTCCCCCCCGAGATAGCAATCAGCCCCAGCATTTT.

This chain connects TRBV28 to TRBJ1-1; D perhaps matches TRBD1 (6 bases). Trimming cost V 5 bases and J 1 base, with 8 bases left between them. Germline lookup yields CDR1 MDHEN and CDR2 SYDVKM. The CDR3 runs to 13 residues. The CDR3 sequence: CASSQDRNTEAFF. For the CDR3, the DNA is TGTGCCAGCAGTCAGGACAGGAACACTGAAGCTTTCTTT.

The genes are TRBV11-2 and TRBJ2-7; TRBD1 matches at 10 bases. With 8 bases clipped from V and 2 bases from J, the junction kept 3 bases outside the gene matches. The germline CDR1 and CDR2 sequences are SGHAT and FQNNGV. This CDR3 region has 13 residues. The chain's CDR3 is CASRGQGAYEQYF. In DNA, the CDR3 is TGTGCCAGCCGCGGACAGGGGGCCTACGAGCAGTACTTC.

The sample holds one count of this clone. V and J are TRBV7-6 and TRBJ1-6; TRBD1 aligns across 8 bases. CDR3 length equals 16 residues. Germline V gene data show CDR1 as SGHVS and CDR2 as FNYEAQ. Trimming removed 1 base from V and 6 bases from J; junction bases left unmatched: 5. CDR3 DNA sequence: TGTGCCAGCAGCTTAGGCGGGGGACAGGTTAATTCACCCCTCCACTTT. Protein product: CASSLGGGQVNSPLHF.

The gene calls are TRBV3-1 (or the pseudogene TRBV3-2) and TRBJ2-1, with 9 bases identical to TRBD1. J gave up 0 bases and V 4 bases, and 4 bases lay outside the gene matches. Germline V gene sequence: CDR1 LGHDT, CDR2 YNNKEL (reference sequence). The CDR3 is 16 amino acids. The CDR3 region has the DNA TGTGCCAGCAGCCTACAGGGGGCCAGCTCCTACAATGAGCAGTTCTTC. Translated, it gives CASSLQGASSYNEQFF.

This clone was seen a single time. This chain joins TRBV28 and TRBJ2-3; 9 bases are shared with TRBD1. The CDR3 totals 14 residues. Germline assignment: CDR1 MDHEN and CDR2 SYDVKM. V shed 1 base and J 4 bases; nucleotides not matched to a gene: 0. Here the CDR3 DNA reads TGTGCCAGCAGTTTATACAGGGGGCCAGATACGCAGTATTTT. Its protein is CASSLYRGPDTQYF.

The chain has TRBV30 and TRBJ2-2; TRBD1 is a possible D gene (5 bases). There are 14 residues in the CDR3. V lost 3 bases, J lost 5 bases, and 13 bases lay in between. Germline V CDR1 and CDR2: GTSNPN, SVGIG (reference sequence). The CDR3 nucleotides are TGTGCCTGGAGCGCAGGGATCAGTACCGGGGAGCTGTTTTTT. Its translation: CAWSAGISTGELFF.

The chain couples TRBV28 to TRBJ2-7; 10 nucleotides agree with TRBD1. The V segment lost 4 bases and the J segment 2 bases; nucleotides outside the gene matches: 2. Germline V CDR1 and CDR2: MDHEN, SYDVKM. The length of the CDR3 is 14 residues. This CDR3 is CASSWTGGTYEQYF. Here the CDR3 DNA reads TGTGCCAGCAGTTGGACAGGGGGTACCTACGAGCAGTACTTC.

CDR3 sequence (DNA): TGTGCCAGCAGTTTAGGGAGTTACAATGAGCAGTTCTTC. Its protein product is CASSLGSYNEQFF. This rearrangement joins TRBV27 to TRBJ2-1; tentatively, D is TRBD2 (5 bases). This CDR3 contains 13 residues. Trimming shortened V by 2 bases and J by 4 bases, and 6 bases separated the two germline ends. Germline CDR1 MNHEY, CDR2 SMNVEV (reference sequence).

The CDR3 nucleotides read TGTGCCAGCAGCTTTGGGCAGATCAACACTGAAGCTTTCTTT. Amino acid sequence: CASSFGQINTEAFF. V usage is TRBV11-2 and J usage is TRBJ1-1; D is uncertain. Per the germline V gene, CDR1 is SGHAT and CDR2 is FQNNGV. Trimming cost V 3 bases and J 2 bases, with 10 bases left between them. CDR3 length: 14 amino acids.

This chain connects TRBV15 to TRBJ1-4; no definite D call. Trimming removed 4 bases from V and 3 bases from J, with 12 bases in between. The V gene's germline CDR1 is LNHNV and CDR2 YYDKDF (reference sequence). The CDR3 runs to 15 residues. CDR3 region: CATSIETPPNEKLFF. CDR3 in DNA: TGTGCCACCAGCATAGAGACACCTCCTAATGAAAAACTGTTTTTT. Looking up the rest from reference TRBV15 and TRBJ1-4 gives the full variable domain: DAMVIQNPRYQVTQFGKPVTLSCSQTLNHNVMYWYQQKSSQAPKLLFHYYDKDFNNEADTPDNFQSRRPNTSFCFLDIRSPGLGDTAMYLCATSIETPPNEKLFFGSGTQLSVL.